The present entry profiles one T cell receptor (beta chain) with its context. Researchers took RNA transcripts and amplified the TCR beta CDR3 regions from them. TCR CDR3 regions were first amplified by RT-PCR with HTBI primers. TCRdb reanalysed the multiplex PCR reads using MiXCR and keeps one entry per CDR3 protein. The repertoire holds some 510,000 distinct CDR3 sequences, with about half as singletons. The entry originates in a study of T cells in Graves' hyperthyroidism and ophthalmopathy. The CDR3 is 14 amino acids. The germline V gene encodes CDR1 SEHNR and CDR2 FQNEAQ (reference sequence). V gave up 5 bases and J gave up 4 bases; unmatched junction bases: 7.

The chain employs TRBV7-9 and TRBJ1-2; 7 bases match TRBD1. The source of this sequence is a woman in her late teens or twenties with Graves' hyperthyroidism. Material for sequencing was peripheral blood or thyroid tissue (not recorded which). This CDR3 is CASSAPTGLYGYTF. The CDR3, as DNA: TGTGCCAGCAGCGCCCCGACAGGGCTCTATGGCTACACCTTC.